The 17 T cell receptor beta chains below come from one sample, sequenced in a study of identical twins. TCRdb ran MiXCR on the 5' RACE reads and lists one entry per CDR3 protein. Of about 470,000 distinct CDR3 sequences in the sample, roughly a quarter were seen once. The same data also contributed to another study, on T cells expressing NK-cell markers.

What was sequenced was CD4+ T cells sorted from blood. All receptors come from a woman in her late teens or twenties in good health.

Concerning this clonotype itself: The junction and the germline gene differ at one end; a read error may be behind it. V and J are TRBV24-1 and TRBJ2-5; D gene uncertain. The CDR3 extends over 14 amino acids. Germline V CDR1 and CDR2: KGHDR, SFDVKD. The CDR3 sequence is CVTSETPARETQYF. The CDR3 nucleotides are TGTGTCACCAGTGAAACTCCCGCCCGAGAGACCCAGTACTTC.

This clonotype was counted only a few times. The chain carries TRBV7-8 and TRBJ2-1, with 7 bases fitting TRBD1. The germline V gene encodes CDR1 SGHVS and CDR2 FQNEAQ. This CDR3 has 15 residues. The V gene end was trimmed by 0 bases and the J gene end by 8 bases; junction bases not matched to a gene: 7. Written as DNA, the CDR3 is TGTGCCAGCAGCTTAGCGGGGACAGATCCCTATGAGCAGTTCTTC. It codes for CASSLAGTDPYEQFF.

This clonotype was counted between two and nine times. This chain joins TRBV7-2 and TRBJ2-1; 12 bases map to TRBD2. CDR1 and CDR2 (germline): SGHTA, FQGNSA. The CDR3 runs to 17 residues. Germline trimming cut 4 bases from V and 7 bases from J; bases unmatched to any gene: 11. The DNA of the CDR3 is TGTGCCAGCAGCTGGGCCTCCGGGACTAGCGGGCGTAATGAGCAGTTCTTC. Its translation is CASSWASGTSGRNEQFF.

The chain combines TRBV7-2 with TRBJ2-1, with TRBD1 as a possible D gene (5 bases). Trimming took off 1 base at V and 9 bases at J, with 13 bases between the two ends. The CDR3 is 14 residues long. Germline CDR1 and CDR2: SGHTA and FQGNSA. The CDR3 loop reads CASSLGPKGIEQFF. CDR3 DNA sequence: TGTGCCAGCAGCTTAGGCCCGAAGGGGATTGAGCAGTTCTTC.

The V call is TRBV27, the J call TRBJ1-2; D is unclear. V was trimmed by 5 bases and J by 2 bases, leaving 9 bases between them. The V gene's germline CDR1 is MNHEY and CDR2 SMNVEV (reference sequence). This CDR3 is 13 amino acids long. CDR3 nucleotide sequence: TGTGCCAGCAGTAAACGAGGAAACTATGGCTACACCTTC. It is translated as CASSKRGNYGYTF.

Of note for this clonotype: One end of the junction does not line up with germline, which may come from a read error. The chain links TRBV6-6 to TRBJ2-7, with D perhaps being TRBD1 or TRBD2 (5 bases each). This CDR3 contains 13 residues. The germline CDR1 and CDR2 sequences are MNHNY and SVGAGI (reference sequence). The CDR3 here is CANSYGTTYEQYF. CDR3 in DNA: TGTGCCAACAGTTACGGGACCACTTACGAGCAGTACTTC.

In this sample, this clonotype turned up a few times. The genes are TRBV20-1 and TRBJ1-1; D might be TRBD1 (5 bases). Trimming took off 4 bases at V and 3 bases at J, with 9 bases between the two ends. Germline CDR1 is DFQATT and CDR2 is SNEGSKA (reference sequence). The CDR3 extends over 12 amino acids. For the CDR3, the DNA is TGCAGTGCTATGACAGCGGACACTGAAGCTTTCTTT. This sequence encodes CSAMTADTEAFF.

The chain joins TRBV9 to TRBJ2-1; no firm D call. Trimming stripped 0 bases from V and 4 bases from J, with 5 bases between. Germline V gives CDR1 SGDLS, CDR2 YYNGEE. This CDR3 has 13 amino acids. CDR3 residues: CASSVDAYNEQFF. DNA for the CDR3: TGTGCCAGCAGCGTAGATGCATACAATGAGCAGTTCTTC.

Here the CDR3 DNA reads TGTGCCAGCAGCCATAATCTTGCGGCGAACACTGAAGCTTTCTTT. Protein product: CASSHNLAANTEAFF. This chain connects TRBV14 to TRBJ1-1, with no clear D. The V end was cut by 3 bases, the J end by 1 base, with 12 bases between. The CDR3 totals 15 residues. Germline CDR1 is SGHDN and CDR2 is FVKESK.

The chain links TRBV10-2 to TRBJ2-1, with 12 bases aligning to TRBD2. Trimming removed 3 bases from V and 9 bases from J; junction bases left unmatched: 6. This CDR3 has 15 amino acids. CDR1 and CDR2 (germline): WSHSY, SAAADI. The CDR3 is CASSDTSGRRGEQFF. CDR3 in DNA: TGCGCCAGCAGTGATACTAGCGGGAGGAGGGGTGAGCAGTTCTTC.

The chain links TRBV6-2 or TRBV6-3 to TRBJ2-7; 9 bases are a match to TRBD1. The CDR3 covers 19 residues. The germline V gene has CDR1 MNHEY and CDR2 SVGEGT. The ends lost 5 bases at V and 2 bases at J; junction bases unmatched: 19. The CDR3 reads CASSLRGPGQGPMPYEQYF. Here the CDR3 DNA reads TGTGCCAGCAGTCTACGCGGTCCAGGACAGGGGCCTATGCCCTACGAGCAGTACTTC.

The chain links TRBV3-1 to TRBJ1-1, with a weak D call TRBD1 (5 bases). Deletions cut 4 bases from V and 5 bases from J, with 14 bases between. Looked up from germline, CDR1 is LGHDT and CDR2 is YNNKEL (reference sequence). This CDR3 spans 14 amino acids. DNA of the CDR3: TGTGCCAGCAGCCGGGCCTTCACAGGTACTGAAGCTTTCTTT. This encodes CASSRAFTGTEAFF.

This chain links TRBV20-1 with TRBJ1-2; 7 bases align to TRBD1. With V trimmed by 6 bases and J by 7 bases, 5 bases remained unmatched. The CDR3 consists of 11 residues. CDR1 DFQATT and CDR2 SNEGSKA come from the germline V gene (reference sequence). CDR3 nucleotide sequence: TGCAGTGCCACCGGGGACAGTGGCTACACCTTC. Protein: CSATGDSGYTF.

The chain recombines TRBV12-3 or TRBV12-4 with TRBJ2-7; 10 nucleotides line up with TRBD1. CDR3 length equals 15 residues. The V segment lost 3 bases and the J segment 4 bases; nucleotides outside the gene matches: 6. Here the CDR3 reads CASSFVGQGRYEQYF. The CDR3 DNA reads TGTGCCAGCAGTTTCGTGGGACAGGGGAGGTACGAGCAGTACTTC.

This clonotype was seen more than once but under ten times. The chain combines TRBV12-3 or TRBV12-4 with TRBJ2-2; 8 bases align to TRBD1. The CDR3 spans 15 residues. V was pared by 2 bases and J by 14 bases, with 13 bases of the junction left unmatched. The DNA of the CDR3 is TGTGCCAGCAGTTTATCGGGGTCGGGGGACAGGTTACTGTTTTTT. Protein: CASSLSGSGDRLLFF.

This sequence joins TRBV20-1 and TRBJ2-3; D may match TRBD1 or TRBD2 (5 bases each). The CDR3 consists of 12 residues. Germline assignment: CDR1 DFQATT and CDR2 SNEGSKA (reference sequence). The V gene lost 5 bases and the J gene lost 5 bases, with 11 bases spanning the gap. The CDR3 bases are TGCAGTGCTCGGGACGCCGGAGATACGCAGTATTTT. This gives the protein CSARDAGDTQYF.

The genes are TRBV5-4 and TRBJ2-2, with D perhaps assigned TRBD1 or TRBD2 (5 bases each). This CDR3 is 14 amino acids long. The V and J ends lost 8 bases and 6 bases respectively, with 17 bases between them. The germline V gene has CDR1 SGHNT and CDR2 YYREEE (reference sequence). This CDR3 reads CARGRGTHSGELFF. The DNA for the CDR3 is TGTGCCAGGGGCCGAGGGACCCACTCCGGGGAGCTGTTTTTT. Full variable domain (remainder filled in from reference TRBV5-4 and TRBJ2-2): ETGVTQSPTHLIKTRGQQVTLRCSSQSGHNTVSWYQQALGQGPQFIFQYYREEENGRGNFPPRFSGLQFPNYSSELNVNALELDDSALYLCARGRGTHSGELFFGEGSRLTVL.